These 26 T cell receptor beta chains were all obtained from the same sample, sequenced in a study of monozygotic twins with inflammatory bowel disease. TCRdb derives one entry per CDR3 protein from the 5' RACE reads, leaving out DNA. Its listing shows just over 300,000 distinct CDR3 sequences. Sequences were obtained from blood. The receptors come from a human donor with ulcerative colitis or Crohn's disease, or a healthy co-twin of an affected twin (not recorded which).

The rearrangement links TRBV4-3 to TRBJ1-2. CDR1 is LGHNA and CDR2 is YSLEER in the germline V gene. The CDR3 has 14 residues. Here the CDR3 reads CASSQGQLNYGYTF.

The chain uses TRBV7-3 and TRBJ1-2; the TCRdb D gene call, TRBD1, has no DNA to confirm it. The CDR3 is 13 amino acids. Germline lookup yields CDR1 SGHTA and CDR2 FQGTGA. The CDR3 reads CASSSTGGEGYTF.

The chain combines TRBV2 with TRBJ2-1; the TRBD2 assignment by TCRdb is unverifiable without DNA. CDR1 and CDR2 from the germline V gene are SNHLY and FYNNEI. This CDR3 is 14 amino acids long. CDR3 sequence reads: CASSERDYGNEQFF.

This chain joins TRBV6-2 or TRBV6-3 and TRBJ1-5. Germline lookup yields CDR1 MNHEY and CDR2 SVGEGT. This CDR3 is built from 16 residues. The CDR3 protein is CASTRRTAGSNQPQHF.

V usage is TRBV24-1 and J usage is TRBJ2-3; with no DNA, the TCRdb D assignment of TRBD2 cannot be verified. This CDR3 has 18 amino acids. Germline-derived CDR1 and CDR2 are KGHDR and SFDVKD. The CDR3: CATSDLERGGLRTDTQYF.

The V gene is TRBV28, the J gene TRBJ1-3. CDR3 length: 16 residues. CDR1 and CDR2 (germline): MDHEN, SYDVKM. The CDR3 here is CASSLPTGRSGNTIYF.

The J gene is TRBJ1-5, the V gene TRBV24-1; the D gene TCRdb calls, TRBD1, cannot be checked with no DNA. Germline CDR1 is KGHDR and CDR2 is SFDVKD. This CDR3 contains 15 residues. Here the CDR3 reads CATSAGQGPHQPQHF.

This chain uses TRBV20-1 with TRBJ2-7. The CDR3 contains 13 residues. Germline V lookup: CDR1 DFQATT, CDR2 SNEGSKA (reference sequence). CDR3 sequence reads: CSAPRLASYEQYF.

CDR3 loop: CASSLFGRTSGRKTNEQFF. This sequence joins TRBV11-2 and TRBJ2-1; TCRdb outputs TRBD2, but without DNA this stays unchecked. The CDR3 spans 19 residues. Germline V lookup: CDR1 SGHAT, CDR2 FQNNGV.

The rearrangement uses TRBV5-1 and TRBJ2-5. Germline V CDR1 and CDR2: SGHRS, YFSETQ. The CDR3 has 14 residues. The chain's CDR3 is CASSSKVGEETQYF.

The chain links TRBV6-1 to TRBJ2-2; TCRdb indicates TRBD1, and absent DNA this call remains unverified. The CDR3 is made up of 14 amino acids. In germline, CDR1 is MNHNS, CDR2 SASEGT. The CDR3 loop reads CASRGQGWTGELFF.

V is TRBV5-1 and J is TRBJ2-1; TCRdb's D call, TRBD1, is unchecked because there is no DNA. CDR3 length: 15 residues. Per germline, CDR1 SGHRS and CDR2 YFSETQ. This chain's CDR3 is CASSVRDRGDNEQFF.

V and J are TRBV9 and TRBJ2-7; TCRdb lists TRBD2, though no DNA is available to test this call. This CDR3 region has 16 residues. Germline V lookup: CDR1 SGDLS, CDR2 YYNGEE. This CDR3 reads CASSVATSGVSYEQYF.

The chain has TRBV7-3 and TRBJ1-6. Germline loops: CDR1 SGHTA, CDR2 FQGTGA. The CDR3 totals 15 residues. The CDR3 sequence: CASSLTSAENSPLHF. Variable domain in full (rest from reference TRBV7-3 and TRBJ1-6): GAGVSQTPSNKVTEKGKYVELRCDPISGHTALYWYRQSLGQGPEFLIYFQGTGAADDSGLPNDRFFAVRPEGSVSTLKIQRTERGDSAVYLCASSLTSAENSPLHFGNGTRLTVT.

CDR3 in amino acids: CASSLVPTSNF. This chain links TRBV7-9 with TRBJ1-2. This CDR3 spans 11 amino acids. Germline values: CDR1 SEHNR, CDR2 FQNEAQ (reference sequence).

The CDR3 region is CASSYDGQNIQYF. The J gene is TRBJ2-4, the V gene TRBV7-9. This CDR3 spans 13 amino acids. CDR1 is SEHNR and CDR2 is FQNEAQ in the germline V gene (reference sequence).

The CDR3 reads CASKRGDSGGYTF. The J gene is TRBJ1-2, the V gene TRBV27. Germline V gives CDR1 MNHEY, CDR2 SMNVEV (reference sequence). The CDR3 sequence is 13 residues long.

The chain combines TRBV24-1 with TRBJ1-2. The CDR3 has 15 residues. Per the germline V gene, CDR1 is KGHDR and CDR2 is SFDVKD. CDR3 sequence reads: CATSDPNSDNYGYTF.

The J gene is TRBJ2-3, the V gene TRBV5-1. This CDR3 spans 15 amino acids. Germline-derived CDR1 and CDR2 are SGHRS and YFSETQ. The chain's CDR3 is CASSLEGYTADTQYF. Filled out from reference TRBV5-1 and TRBJ2-3, the complete variable domain reads KAGVTQTPRYLIKTRGQQVTLSCSPISGHRSVSWYQQTPGQGLQFLFEYFSETQRNKGNFPGRFSGRQFSNSRSEMNVSTLELGDSALYLCASSLEGYTADTQYFGPGTRLTVL.

The rearrangement uses TRBV20-1 and TRBJ1-1; lacking DNA, the TRBD1 call made by TCRdb goes unchecked. Germline V gene lookup returns CDR1 DFQATT and CDR2 SNEGSKA (reference sequence). The length of the CDR3 is 14 residues. The CDR3 sequence: CSARRRGQVAEAFF.

The chain uses TRBV7-9 and TRBJ2-1; the TCRdb call, TRBD1, lacks DNA for checking. Germline CDR1 and CDR2: SEHNR and FQNEAQ (reference sequence). The CDR3 is 16 amino acids. CDR3 loop: CASTTPGQGTSNEQFF. Full variable domain (outside the CDR3, taken from reference TRBV7-9 and TRBJ2-1): DTGVSQNPRHKITKRGQNVTFRCDPISEHNRLYWYRQTLGQGPEFLTYFQNEAQLEKSRLLSDRFSAERPKGSFSTLEIQRTEQGDSAMYLCASTTPGQGTSNEQFFGPGTRLTVL.

This chain connects TRBV12-3 or TRBV12-4 to TRBJ1-5; TCRdb's assignment of TRBD1 cannot be checked, as there is no DNA. The CDR3 contains 13 residues. The CDR3: CASRQGGIQPQHF.

This sequence joins TRBV3-1 and TRBJ2-7. The V gene's germline CDR1 is LGHDT and CDR2 YNNKEL (reference sequence). This CDR3 spans 15 amino acids. The chain's CDR3 is CASSQGPGPSYEQYF.

This chain links TRBV12-3 or TRBV12-4 with TRBJ2-2. This CDR3 is 13 amino acids long. CDR3 loop: CASSPRTTGELFF.

The chain couples TRBV4-3 to TRBJ1-4. CDR3 length equals 15 residues. CDR1 is LGHNA and CDR2 is YSLEER in the germline V gene. The CDR3 here is CASSQDQSWAEKLFF.

The V and J genes are TRBV29-1 and TRBJ2-7; TCRdb names TRBD1, which stays unverified in the absence of DNA. Germline V gene data show CDR1 as SQVTM and CDR2 as ANQGSEA. This CDR3 is 12 amino acids long. The CDR3 here is CSVGGRDYEQYF.